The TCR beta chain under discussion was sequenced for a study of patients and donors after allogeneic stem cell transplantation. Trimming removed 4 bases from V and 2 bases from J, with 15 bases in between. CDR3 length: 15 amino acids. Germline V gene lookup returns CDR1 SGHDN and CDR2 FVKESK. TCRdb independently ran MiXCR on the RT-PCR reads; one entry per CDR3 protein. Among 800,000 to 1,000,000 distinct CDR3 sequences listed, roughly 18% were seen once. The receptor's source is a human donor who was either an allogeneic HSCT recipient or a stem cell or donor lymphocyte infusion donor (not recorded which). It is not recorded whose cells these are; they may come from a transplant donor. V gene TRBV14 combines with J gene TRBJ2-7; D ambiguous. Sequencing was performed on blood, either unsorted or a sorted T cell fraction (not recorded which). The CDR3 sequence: CASSPYETETYEQYF. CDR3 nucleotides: TGTGCCAGCAGCCCCTACGAGACGGAGACCTACGAGCAGTACTTC.